This TCR beta chain comes out of a study of PD-L1 blockade in urothelial cancer. The protocol was immunoSEQ multiplex PCR, while the TCRdb copy is restricted to in-frame clones and leaves out a portion. The sample has 50,000 or so clones; roughly 80% are singletons. CDR1 is WSHSY and CDR2 is SAAADI in the germline V gene. Deletions cut 8 bases from V and 2 bases from J, with 13 bases between. This CDR3 has 13 amino acids. Time point in this sample: pretreatment peripheral blood. The sequencing used PBMCs, collected around atezolizumab (anti-PD-L1) treatment. The TCR originated in a man aged 65 to 85 with urothelial cancer. The chain couples TRBV10-2 to TRBJ2-7, with D perhaps TRBD1 (5 bases). The DNA of the CDR3 is TGCGCCAGCTCCCCCGCAGGGACCTACGAGCAGTACTTC. Residues: CASSPAGTYEQYF.